This entry lists 20 T cell receptor beta chains sequenced from one sample in a study of blood T cell repertoires in COVID-19. Produced via immunoSEQ multiplex PCR; TCRdb's table is partial and in-frame only. The table has 350,000 or so clones, about nine tenths seen once; the top ten hold approximately 1.8%. Specimen: peripheral blood. These receptors all stem from a woman in her twenties or thirties with COVID-19, enrolled during active disease.

This chain joins TRBV4-2 and TRBJ2-3; the D gene is possibly TRBD2 (6 bases). The germline V and J ends were trimmed by 4 bases and 0 bases, with 11 bases remaining between them. There are 15 residues in the CDR3. CDR1 and CDR2 from the germline V gene are LGHNA and YNFKEQ. CDR3 nucleotide sequence: TGTGCCAGCAGCCCGCGGGGTACTAGCACAGATACGCAGTATTTT. Amino acid sequence: CASSPRGTSTDTQYF.

The chain combines TRBV2 with TRBJ1-2; 7 bases line up with TRBD1. Per the germline V gene, CDR1 is SNHLY and CDR2 is FYNNEI. The length of the CDR3 is 14 residues. V gave up 6 bases and J gave up 3 bases; unmatched junction bases: 7. The CDR3 loop reads CASSGGQFYYGYTF. CDR3 nucleotide sequence: TGTGCCAGCAGCGGGGGACAGTTCTACTATGGCTACACCTTC.

The V gene is TRBV11-2, the J gene TRBJ1-3; D perhaps matches TRBD1 (5 bases). The CDR3 has 13 residues. CDR1 is SGHAT and CDR2 is FQNNGV in the germline V gene. The V end lost 6 bases, the J end lost 9 bases, and 15 bases lay between the germline ends. As DNA, the CDR3 is TGTGCCAGCAGTCGCGACTTGGGGGGCACCATATATTTT. Translation gives CASSRDLGGTIYF.

The sample holds one count of this clone. V gene TRBV28 combines with J gene TRBJ2-7, with D tentatively TRBD2 (6 bases). Germline-derived CDR1 and CDR2 are MDHEN and SYDVKM. The CDR3 is made up of 12 amino acids. The germline V and J ends were trimmed by 9 bases and 2 bases, with 11 bases remaining between them. The CDR3 bases are TGTGCCAGTACTACGGGGGCCTACGAGCAGTACGTC. Translating it yields CASTTGAYEQYV.

This chain uses TRBV6-5 with TRBJ1-1; D remains unclear. V was pared by 7 bases and J by 0 bases, with 15 bases between. Per the germline V gene, CDR1 is MNHEY and CDR2 is SVGAGI. The CDR3 sequence is 15 residues long. The CDR3 spells CASTGQALMNTEAFF. The CDR3, as DNA: TGTGCCAGCACCGGTCAGGCCCTCATGAACACTGAAGCTTTCTTT.

V gene TRBV3-1 (or the pseudogene TRBV3-2) combines with J gene TRBJ2-1; 14 bases are shared with TRBD2. The CDR3 extends over 16 amino acids. V was pared by 3 bases and J by 9 bases, with 7 bases of the junction left unmatched. CDR1 is LGHDT and CDR2 is YNNKEL in the germline V gene (reference sequence). The CDR3 spells CASSHPGLAGVGEQFF. CDR3 nucleotide sequence: TGTGCCAGCAGCCATCCGGGACTAGCGGGGGTAGGTGAGCAGTTCTTC.

This sequence joins TRBV5-1 and TRBJ2-1, with 11 bases aligning to TRBD2. V dropped 4 bases and J dropped 6; count of bases not matched to a gene: 9. This CDR3 comprises 16 residues. Germline assignment: CDR1 SGHRS and CDR2 YFSETQ. CDR3 residues: CASSLVAGGPSNEQFF. CDR3 DNA: TGCGCCAGCAGCCTCGTAGCGGGGGGGCCGTCCAATGAGCAGTTCTTC.

The CDR3 is CAWSTSGVPTSPLHF. The CDR3 DNA follows: TGTGCCTGGAGTACGTCAGGGGTTCCCACTTCACCCCTCCACTTT. The J gene is TRBJ1-6, the V gene TRBV30; D may be TRBD1 (6 bases). In germline, CDR1 is GTSNPN, CDR2 SVGIG (reference sequence). V was shortened by 2 bases and J by 9 bases, with 17 bases between the two germline ends. The CDR3 has 15 residues.

This chain uses TRBV5-1 with TRBJ1-6; D might be TRBD1 (6 bases). V lost 4 bases to trimming and J lost 7 bases, with 18 bases between them. Germline-derived CDR1 and CDR2 are SGHRS and YFSETQ. The CDR3 is made up of 16 amino acids. The CDR3 DNA reads TGCGCCAGCAGCGTAGATTGGACCCAGGGGAATTCACCCCTCCACTTT. Protein sequence: CASSVDWTQGNSPLHF. The full variable domain, rest sourced from reference TRBV5-1 and TRBJ1-6, is KAGVTQTPRYLIKTRGQQVTLSCSPISGHRSVSWYQQTPGQGLQFLFEYFSETQRNKGNFPGRFSGRQFSNSRSEMNVSTLELGDSALYLCASSVDWTQGNSPLHFGNGTRLTVT.

About this clone: At the DNA level, this CDR3 is encoded by other sequences in the same sample as well. The chain uses TRBV6-5 and TRBJ1-1, with D hard to call. The V gene lost 3 bases and the J gene lost 1 base, with 6 bases spanning the gap. CDR1 is MNHEY, CDR2 SVGAGI, per germline. This CDR3 spans 13 amino acids. CDR3 bases: TGTGCCAGCAGTTATTCTCGGAACACTGAAGCTTTCTTT. Encoded protein: CASSYSRNTEAFF.

The rearrangement links TRBV7-2 to TRBJ2-7, with D uncertain. This CDR3 comprises 14 residues. The germline CDR1 and CDR2 sequences are SGHTA and FQGNSA. V was cut by 5 bases and J by 4 bases, with 15 bases left in between. This chain's CDR3 is CASSPLRDTYEQYF. The CDR3 coding sequence is TGTGCCAGCAGCCCTCTCAGAGACACTTACGAGCAGTACTTC.

The chain carries TRBV1 and TRBJ2-6; whether TRBD2, the table's D call, matches the DNA was not checked. TRBV1 is a pseudogene locus. The CDR3 sequence is 20 residues long. CDR3 bases: TGCATCAGCAGCCACCTGACCTCGACTAGCGGGGGCTCTGGGGCCAACGTCCTGACTTTC. It specifies CISSHLTSTSGGSGANVLTF.

The chain links TRBV6-2 or TRBV6-3 to TRBJ2-1, with 9 bases that match TRBD2. The CDR3 runs 15 residues. Germline-derived CDR1 and CDR2 are MNHEY and SVGEGT. The ends lost 0 bases at V and 4 bases at J; junction bases unmatched: 1. The CDR3, as DNA: TGTGCCAGCAGTTACTCGCTAGCGGGGTACAATGAGCAGTTCTTC. Amino acids: CASSYSLAGYNEQFF.

This chain uses TRBV4-3 with TRBJ2-1; the match to TRBD2 covers 8 bases. This CDR3 has 15 amino acids. V shed 4 bases and J 4 bases; nucleotides not matched to a gene: 6. Germline CDR1 LGHNA, CDR2 YSLEER. DNA for the CDR3: TGCGCCAGCAGCCGTACGGCTAGCGGGTACAATGAGCAGTTCTTC. It translates to CASSRTASGYNEQFF.

The V and J genes are TRBV27 and TRBJ1-1; TRBD1 is a possible D gene (6 bases). The V end was cut by 8 bases, the J end by 5 bases, with 15 bases between. Germline V gene data show CDR1 as MNHEY and CDR2 as SMNVEV (reference sequence). This CDR3 comprises 13 residues. The CDR3 DNA reads as TGTGCCAGCCTGGGTGGTCAGGGGACTGAAGCTTTCTTT. This translates into CASLGGQGTEAFF.

This chain links TRBV5-1 with TRBJ2-1; 7 bases line up with TRBD1. The germline V gene has CDR1 SGHRS and CDR2 YFSETQ. The junction had 3 bases not matched to a gene; V was cut back by 6 bases and J by 9 bases. This CDR3 contains 11 residues. The CDR3 DNA reads as TGCGCCAGCAACAACAGGGGTGAGCAGTTCTTC. Amino acid sequence: CASNNRGEQFF.

This chain connects TRBV2 to TRBJ1-2, with a tentative D call TRBD1 (6 bases). CDR1 and CDR2 from the germline V gene are SNHLY and FYNNEI. Trimming took 3 bases from V and 8 from J, leaving 13 bases between them. The CDR3 length is 13 residues. The CDR3 DNA reads as TGTGCCAGCAGTGACAGGGGCCTGTTCGGCTACACCTTC. This encodes CASSDRGLFGYTF.

The chain uses TRBV28 and TRBJ1-5; 9 nucleotides align to TRBD1. Germline V lookup: CDR1 MDHEN, CDR2 SYDVKM. The trim removed 6 bases at V and 6 bases at J, leaving 12 bases unmatched. The CDR3 extends over 16 amino acids. The CDR3, as DNA: TGTGCCAGCAGCTCGCCAGGGACAGGGAAGTTTCAGCCCCAGCATTTT. Translated, it gives CASSSPGTGKFQPQHF.

The chain joins TRBV18 to TRBJ1-4, with D perhaps TRBD1 (5 bases). The V end was cut by 6 bases, the J end by 4 bases, with 12 bases between. The CDR3 is 14 residues long. Germline lookup yields CDR1 KGHSH and CDR2 LQKENI. The CDR3 loop reads CASSTGSHNEKLFF. The CDR3 DNA reads as TGTGCCAGCTCCACAGGCTCCCATAATGAAAAACTGTTTTTT.

The J gene is TRBJ1-1, the V gene TRBV7-9, with D possibly TRBD1 on 6 matching bases. The germline V gene encodes CDR1 SEHNR and CDR2 FQNEAQ (reference sequence). The CDR3 loop spans 13 amino acids. With 6 bases removed from V and 3 bases from J, the gap between germline ends came to 11 bases. For the CDR3, the DNA is TGTGCCAGCAGTCCAGGGGCGTACACTGAAGCTTTCTTT. Protein product: CASSPGAYTEAFF.